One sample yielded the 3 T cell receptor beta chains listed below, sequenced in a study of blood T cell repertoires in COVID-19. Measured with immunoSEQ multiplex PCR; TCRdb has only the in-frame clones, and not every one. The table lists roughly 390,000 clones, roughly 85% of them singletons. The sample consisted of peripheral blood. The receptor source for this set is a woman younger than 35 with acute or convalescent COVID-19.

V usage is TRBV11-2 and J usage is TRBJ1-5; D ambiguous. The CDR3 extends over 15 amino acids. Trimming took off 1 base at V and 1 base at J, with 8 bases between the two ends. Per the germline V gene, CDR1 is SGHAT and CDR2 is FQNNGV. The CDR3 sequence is CASSLVGTSNQPQHF. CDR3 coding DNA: TGTGCCAGCAGCTTAGTGGGCACCAGCAATCAGCCCCAGCATTTT.

CDR3 region: CATLNTDTQYF. The CDR3, as DNA: TGTGCCACCCTTAACACAGATACGCAGTATTTT. V gene TRBV2 combines with J gene TRBJ2-3; unclear D gene. Trimming removed 10 bases from V and 2 bases from J, with 7 bases in between. Germline V gene data show CDR1 as SNHLY and CDR2 as FYNNEI. This CDR3 has 11 amino acids.

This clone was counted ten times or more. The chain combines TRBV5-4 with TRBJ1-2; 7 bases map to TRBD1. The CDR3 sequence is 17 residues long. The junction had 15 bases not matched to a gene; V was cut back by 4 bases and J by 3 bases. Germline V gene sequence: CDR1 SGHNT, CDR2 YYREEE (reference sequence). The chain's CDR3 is CASSAVAYRGPHYGYTF. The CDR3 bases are TGTGCCAGCAGCGCCGTAGCGTACAGGGGCCCGCACTATGGCTACACCTTC.